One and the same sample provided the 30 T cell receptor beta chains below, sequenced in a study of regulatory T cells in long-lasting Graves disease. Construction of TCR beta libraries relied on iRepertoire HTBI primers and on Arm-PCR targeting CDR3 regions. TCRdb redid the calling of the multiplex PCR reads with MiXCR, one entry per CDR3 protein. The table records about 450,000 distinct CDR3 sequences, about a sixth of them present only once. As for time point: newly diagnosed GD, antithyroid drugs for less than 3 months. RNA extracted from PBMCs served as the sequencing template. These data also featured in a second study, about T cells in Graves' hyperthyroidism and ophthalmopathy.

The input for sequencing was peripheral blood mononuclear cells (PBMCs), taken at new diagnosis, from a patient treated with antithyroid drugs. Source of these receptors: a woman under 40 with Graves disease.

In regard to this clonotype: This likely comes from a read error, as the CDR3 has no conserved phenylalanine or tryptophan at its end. DNA for the CDR3: TGTGCCAGCAGCCCCCCCCGAGAAGTCAATGAGCAGTTCTTA. Its translation is CASSPPREVNEQFL. The rearrangement joins TRBV6-1 to TRBJ2-1; D uncertain. Trimming cost V 6 bases and J 6 bases, with 15 bases left between them. The germline V gene has CDR1 MNHNS and CDR2 SASEGT. The CDR3 consists of 14 residues.

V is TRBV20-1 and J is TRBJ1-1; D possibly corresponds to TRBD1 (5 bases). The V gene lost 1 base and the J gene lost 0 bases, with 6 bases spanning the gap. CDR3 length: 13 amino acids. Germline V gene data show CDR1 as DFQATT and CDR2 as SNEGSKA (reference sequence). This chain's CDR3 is CSARGQLNTEAFF. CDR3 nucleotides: TGCAGTGCTAGAGGACAGTTGAACACTGAAGCTTTCTTT.

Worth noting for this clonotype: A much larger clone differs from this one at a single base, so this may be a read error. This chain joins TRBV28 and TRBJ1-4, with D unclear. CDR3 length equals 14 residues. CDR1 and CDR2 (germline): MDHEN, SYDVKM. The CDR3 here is CASTSVQDNERLFF. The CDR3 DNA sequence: TGTGCCAGCACATCGGTGCAGGATAATGAAAGACTGTTTTTT.

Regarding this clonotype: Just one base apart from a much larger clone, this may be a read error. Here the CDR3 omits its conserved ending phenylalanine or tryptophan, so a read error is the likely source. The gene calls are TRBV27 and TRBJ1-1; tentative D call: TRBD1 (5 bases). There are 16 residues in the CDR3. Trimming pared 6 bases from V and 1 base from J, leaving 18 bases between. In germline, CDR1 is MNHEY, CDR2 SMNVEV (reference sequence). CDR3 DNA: TGTGCCAGCAGGCCTAAGGCAGGGCAGACGAACACTGAAGCTTTCCTT. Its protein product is CASRPKAGQTNTEAFL.

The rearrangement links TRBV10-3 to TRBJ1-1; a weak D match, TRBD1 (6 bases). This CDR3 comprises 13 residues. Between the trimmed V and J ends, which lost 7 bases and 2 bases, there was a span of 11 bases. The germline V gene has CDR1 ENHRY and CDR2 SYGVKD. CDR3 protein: CAINRDRNTEAFF. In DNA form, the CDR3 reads TGTGCCATCAACAGGGATCGTAACACTGAAGCTTTCTTT.

The CDR3 coding sequence is TGTGCCAGCAGGCGCCCGGGGGATGGCTACGAGCAGTACTTC. Translated: CASRRPGDGYEQYF. The V call is TRBV12-3 or TRBV12-4, the J call TRBJ2-7, with D perhaps TRBD2 (6 bases). V shed 6 bases and J shed 3 bases, with 15 bases lying between them. The CDR3 totals 14 residues.

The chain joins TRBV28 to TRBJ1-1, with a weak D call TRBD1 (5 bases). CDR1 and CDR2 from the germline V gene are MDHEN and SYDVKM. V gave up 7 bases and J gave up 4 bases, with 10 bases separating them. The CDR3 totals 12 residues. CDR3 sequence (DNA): TGTGCCAGCAATTGGGGGGGCACTGAAGCTTTCTTT. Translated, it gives CASNWGGTEAFF.

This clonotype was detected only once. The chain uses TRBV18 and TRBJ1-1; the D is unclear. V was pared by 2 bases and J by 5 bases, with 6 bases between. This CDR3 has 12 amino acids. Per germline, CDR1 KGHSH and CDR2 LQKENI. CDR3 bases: TGTGCCAGCTCACCAGAAAGGACTGAAGCTTTCTTT. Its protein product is CASSPERTEAFF.

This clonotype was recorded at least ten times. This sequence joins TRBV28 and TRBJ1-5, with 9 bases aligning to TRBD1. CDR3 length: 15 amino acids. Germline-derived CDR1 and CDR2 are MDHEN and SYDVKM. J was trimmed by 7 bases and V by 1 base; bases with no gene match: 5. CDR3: CASSLYRGPGQPQHF. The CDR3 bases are TGTGCCAGCAGTTTATACAGGGGGCCAGGGCAGCCCCAGCATTTT. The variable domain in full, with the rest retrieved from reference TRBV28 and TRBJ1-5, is DVKVTQSSRYLVKRTGEKVFLECVQDMDHENMFWYRQDPGLGLRLIYFSYDVKMKEKGDIPEGYSVSREKKERFSLILESASTNQTSMYLCASSLYRGPGQPQHFGDGTRLSIL.

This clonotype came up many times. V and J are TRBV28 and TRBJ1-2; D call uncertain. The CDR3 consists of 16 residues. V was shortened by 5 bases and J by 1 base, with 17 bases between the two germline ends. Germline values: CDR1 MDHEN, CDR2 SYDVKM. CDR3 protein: CASSALFLPRNYGYTF. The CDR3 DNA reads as TGTGCCAGCAGTGCCTTATTCCTCCCCCGTAACTATGGCTACACCTTC.

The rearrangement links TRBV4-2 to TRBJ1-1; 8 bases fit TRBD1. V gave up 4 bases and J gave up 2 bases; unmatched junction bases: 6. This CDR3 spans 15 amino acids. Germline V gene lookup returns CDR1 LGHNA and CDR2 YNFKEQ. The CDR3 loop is CASSLRTGTNTEAFF. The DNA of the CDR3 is TGTGCCAGCAGCCTAAGGACAGGGACTAACACTGAAGCTTTCTTT.

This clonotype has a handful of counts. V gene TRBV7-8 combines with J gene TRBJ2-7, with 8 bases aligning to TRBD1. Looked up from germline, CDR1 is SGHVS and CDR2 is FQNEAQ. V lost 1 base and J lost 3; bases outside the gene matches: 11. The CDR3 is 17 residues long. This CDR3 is CASSLVQDRVLFYEQYF. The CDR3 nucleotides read TGTGCCAGCAGCTTAGTCCAGGACAGGGTCCTTTTCTACGAGCAGTACTTC.

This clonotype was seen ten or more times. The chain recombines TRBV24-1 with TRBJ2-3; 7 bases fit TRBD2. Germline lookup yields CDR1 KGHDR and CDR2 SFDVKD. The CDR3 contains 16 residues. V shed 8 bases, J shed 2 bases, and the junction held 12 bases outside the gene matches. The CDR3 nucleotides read TGTGCCACCAATAGGGCGGCGGGAGTCGTCACAGATACGCAGTATTTT. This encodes CATNRAAGVVTDTQYF.

The CDR3, as DNA: TGTGCCAGCAGCCAACCGGGACTAGCGGAGGTCGGGGAGCTGTTTTTT. It yields the protein CASSQPGLAEVGELFF. V usage is TRBV5-4 and J usage is TRBJ2-2, with 11 bases aligning to TRBD2. Germline assignment: CDR1 SGHNT and CDR2 YYREEE (reference sequence). After removal of 4 bases from V and 7 bases from J, the junction contained 9 bases not matched to a gene. The CDR3 has 16 residues.

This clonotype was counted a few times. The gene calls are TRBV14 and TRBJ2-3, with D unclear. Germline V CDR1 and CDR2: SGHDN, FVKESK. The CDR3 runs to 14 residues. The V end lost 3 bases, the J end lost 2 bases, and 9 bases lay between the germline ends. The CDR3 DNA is TGTGCCAGCAGCCACGACTCCTTCACAGATACGCAGTATTTT. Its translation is CASSHDSFTDTQYF.

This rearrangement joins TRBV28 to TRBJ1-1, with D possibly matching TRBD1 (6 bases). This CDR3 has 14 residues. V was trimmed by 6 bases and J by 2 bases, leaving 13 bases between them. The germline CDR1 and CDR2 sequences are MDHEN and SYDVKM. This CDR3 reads CASRALDRNTEAFF. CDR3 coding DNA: TGTGCCAGCAGAGCCCTGGACAGAAACACTGAAGCTTTCTTT.

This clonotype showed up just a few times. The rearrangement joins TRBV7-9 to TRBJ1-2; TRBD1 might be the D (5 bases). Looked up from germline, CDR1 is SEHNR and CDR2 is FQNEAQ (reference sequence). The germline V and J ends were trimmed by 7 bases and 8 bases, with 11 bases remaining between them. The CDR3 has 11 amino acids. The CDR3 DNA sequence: TGTGCCAGCAACGTGGGGGGGGGCTACACCTTC. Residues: CASNVGGGYTF.

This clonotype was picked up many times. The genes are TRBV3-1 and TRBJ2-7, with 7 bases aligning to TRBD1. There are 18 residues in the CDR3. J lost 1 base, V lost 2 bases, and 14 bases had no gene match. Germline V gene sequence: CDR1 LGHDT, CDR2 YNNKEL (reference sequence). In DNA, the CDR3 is TGTGCCAGCAGCCAACTATCCGAATCGACAGGGCGATCCTACGAGCAGTACTTC. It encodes CASSQLSESTGRSYEQYF.

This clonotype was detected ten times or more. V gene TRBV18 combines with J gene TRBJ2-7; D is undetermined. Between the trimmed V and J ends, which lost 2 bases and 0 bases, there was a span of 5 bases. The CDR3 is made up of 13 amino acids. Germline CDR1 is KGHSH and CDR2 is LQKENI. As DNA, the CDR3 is TGTGCCAGCTCACCAGTCGGCTCCTACGAGCAGTACTTC. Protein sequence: CASSPVGSYEQYF.

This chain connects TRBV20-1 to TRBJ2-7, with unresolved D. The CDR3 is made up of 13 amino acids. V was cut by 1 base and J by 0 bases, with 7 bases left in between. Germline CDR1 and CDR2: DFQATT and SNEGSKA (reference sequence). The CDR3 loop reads CSARATHSYEQYF. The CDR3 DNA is TGCAGTGCTAGAGCGACTCACTCCTACGAGCAGTACTTC.

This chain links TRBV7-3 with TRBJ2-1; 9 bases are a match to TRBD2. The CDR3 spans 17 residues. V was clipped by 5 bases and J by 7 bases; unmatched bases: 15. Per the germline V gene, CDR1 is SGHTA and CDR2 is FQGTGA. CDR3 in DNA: TGTGCCAGCAGCCTCAAAACGGGGCTAGCGGGGAGGAATGAGCAGTTCTTC. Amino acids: CASSLKTGLAGRNEQFF.

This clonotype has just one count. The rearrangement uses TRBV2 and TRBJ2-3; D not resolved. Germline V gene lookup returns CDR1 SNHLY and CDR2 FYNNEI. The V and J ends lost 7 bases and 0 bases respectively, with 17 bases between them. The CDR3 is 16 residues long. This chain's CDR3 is CASNIGWATSTDTQYF. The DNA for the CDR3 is TGTGCCAGCAATATCGGGTGGGCGACTAGCACAGATACGCAGTATTTT. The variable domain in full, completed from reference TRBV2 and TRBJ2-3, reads EPEVTQTPSHQVTQMGQEVILRCVPISNHLYFYWYRQILGQKVEFLVSFYNNEISEKSEIFDDQFSVERPDGSNFTLKIRSTKLEDSAMYFCASNIGWATSTDTQYFGPGTRLTVL.

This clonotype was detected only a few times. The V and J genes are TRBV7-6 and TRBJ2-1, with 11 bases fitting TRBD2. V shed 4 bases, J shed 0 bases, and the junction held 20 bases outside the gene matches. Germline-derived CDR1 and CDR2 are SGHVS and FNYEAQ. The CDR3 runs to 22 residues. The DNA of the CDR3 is TGTGCCAGCAGCTGGGACAGGAAGACTAGCGGGGCGGACTCGAGCTCCTACAATGAGCAGTTCTTC. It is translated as CASSWDRKTSGADSSSYNEQFF.

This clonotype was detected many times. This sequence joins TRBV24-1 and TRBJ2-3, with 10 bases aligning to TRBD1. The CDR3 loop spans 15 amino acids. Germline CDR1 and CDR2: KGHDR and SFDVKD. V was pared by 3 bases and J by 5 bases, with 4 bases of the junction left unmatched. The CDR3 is CATSDTGTGVDTQYF. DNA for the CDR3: TGTGCCACCAGTGATACCGGGACAGGGGTAGATACGCAGTATTTT.

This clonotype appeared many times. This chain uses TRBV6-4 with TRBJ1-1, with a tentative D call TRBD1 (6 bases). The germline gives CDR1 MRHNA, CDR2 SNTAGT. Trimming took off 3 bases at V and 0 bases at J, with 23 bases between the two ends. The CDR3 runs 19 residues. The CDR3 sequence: CASSEYQWGGRGVNTEAFF. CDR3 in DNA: TGTGCCAGCAGTGAATATCAATGGGGGGGGCGAGGGGTGAACACTGAAGCTTTCTTT.

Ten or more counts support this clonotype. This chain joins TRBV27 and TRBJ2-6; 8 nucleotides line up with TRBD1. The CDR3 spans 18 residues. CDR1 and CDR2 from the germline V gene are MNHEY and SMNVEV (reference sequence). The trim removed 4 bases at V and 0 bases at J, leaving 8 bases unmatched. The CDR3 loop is CASSSPDRAPSGANVLTF. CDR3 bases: TGTGCCAGCAGTTCCCCGGACAGGGCCCCCTCTGGGGCCAACGTCCTGACTTTC.

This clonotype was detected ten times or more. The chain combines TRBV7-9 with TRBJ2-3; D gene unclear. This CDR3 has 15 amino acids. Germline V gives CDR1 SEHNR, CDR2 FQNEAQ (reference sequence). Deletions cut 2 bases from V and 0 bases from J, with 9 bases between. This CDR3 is CASSLIAVSTDTQYF. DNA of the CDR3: TGTGCCAGCAGCTTAATCGCGGTTAGCACAGATACGCAGTATTTT.

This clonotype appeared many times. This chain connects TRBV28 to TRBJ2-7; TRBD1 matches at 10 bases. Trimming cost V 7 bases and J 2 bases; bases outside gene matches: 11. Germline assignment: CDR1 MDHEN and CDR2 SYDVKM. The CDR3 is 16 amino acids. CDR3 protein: CASTIRGGTGAYEQYF. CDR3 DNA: TGTGCCAGCACCATTAGAGGGGGGACAGGGGCCTACGAGCAGTACTTC.

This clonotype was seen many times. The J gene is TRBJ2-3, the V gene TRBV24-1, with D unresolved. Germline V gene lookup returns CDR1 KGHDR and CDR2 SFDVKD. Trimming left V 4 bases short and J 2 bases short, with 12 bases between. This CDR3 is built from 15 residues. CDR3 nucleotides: TGTGCCACCAGTGACCCCGCCGTCGACACAGATACGCAGTATTTT. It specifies CATSDPAVDTDTQYF.

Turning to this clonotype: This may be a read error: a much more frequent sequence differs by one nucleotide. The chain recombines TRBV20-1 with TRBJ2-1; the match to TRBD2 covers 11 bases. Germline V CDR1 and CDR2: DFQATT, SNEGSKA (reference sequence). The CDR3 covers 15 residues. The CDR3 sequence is CGARGSGRAGDEQFF. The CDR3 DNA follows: TGCGGTGCTAGAGGTAGCGGGAGGGCCGGGGATGAGCAGTTCTTC.